This T cell receptor delta chain originates from a study of gammadelta T cells in human blood. TCRdb re-called clones from the RT-PCR reads via CATT. The sample carries fewer than 2,500 delta-chain clones, about 3% recorded once. This clone was detected only a few times. The ends lost 0 bases at V and 0 bases at J; junction bases unmatched: 4. Germline lookup yields CDR1 GEAIGNYY and CDR2 EKD. The CDR3 consists of 19 residues. This TCR derives from a human fetus. The source material was Vgamma9Vdelta2 gamma-delta T cells from fetal blood. J is TRDJ3 and V is TRDV2; TRDD3 agrees at 10 bases. CDR3 nucleotides: TGTGCCTGTGACACCTGGGGGATACCCCGCTCCTGGGACACCCGACAGATGTTTTTC. Protein: CACDTWGIPRSWDTRQMFF.